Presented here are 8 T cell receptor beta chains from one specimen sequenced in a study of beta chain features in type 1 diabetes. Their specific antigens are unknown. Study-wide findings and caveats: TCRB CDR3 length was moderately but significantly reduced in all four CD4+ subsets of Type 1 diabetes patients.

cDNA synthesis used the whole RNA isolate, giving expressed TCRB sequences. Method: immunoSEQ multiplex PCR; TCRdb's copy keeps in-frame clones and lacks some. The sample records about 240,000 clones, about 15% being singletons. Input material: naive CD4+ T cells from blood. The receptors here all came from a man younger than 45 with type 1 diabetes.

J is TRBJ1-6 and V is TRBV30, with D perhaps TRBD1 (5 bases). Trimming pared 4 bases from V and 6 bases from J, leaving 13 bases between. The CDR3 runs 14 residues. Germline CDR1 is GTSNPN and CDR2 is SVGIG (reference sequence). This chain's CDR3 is CAWTPGRINSPLHF. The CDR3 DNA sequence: TGTGCCTGGACCCCAGGGCGGATTAATTCACCCCTCCACTTT.

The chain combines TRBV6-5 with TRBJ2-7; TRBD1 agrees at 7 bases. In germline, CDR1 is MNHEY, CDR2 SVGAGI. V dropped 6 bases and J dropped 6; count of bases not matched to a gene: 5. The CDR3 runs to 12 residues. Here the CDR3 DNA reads TGTGCCAGCAGGACAGGGTCCGGCGAGCAGTACTTC. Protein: CASRTGSGEQYF.

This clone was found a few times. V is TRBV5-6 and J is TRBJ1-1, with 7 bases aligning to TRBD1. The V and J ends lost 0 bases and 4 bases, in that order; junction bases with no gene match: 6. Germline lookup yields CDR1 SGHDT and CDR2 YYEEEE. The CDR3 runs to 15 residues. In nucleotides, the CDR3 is TGTGCCAGCAGCTTGGAACAGGGGATGGGCACTGAAGCTTTCTTT. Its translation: CASSLEQGMGTEAFF.

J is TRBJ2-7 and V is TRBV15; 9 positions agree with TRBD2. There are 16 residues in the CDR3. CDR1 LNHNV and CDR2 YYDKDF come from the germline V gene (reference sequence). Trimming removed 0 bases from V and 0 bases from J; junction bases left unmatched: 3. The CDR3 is CATSREAGGSSYEQYF. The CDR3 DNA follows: TGTGCCACCAGCAGAGAAGCGGGAGGAAGCTCCTACGAGCAGTACTTC.

CDR3 in amino acids: CATYPGTSGRVGETQYF. CDR3 DNA sequence: TGTGCCACCTATCCCGGGACTAGCGGGAGGGTGGGTGAGACCCAGTACTTC. The V call is TRBV15, the J call TRBJ2-5, with 16 bases matching TRBD2. The CDR3 sequence is 17 residues long. Germline V gives CDR1 LNHNV, CDR2 YYDKDF (reference sequence). V lost 8 bases, J lost 5 bases, and 11 bases stayed unmatched.

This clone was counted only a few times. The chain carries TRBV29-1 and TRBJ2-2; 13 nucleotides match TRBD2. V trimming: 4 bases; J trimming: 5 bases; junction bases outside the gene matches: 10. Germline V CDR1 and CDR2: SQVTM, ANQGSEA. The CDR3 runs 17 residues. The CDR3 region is CSVGGTSGTVVTGELFF. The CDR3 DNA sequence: TGCAGCGTTGGCGGGACTAGCGGGACGGTGGTGACCGGGGAGCTGTTTTTT.

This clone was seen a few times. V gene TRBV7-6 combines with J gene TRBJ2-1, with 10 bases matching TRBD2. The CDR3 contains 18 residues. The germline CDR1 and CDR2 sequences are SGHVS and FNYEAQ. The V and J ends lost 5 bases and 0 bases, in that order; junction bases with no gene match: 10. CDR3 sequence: CASSKRGTSASSYNEQFF. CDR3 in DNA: TGTGCCAGCAGCAAACGCGGGACTAGCGCCTCCTCCTACAATGAGCAGTTCTTC.

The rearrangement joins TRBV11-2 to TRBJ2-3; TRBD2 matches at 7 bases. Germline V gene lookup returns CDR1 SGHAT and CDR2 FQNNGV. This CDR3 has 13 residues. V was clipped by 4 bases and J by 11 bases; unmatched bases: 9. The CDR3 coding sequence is TGTGCCAGCAGCTCGGTCTCTAGCGGCCAGCAGTATTTT. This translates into CASSSVSSGQQYF.